A single sample gave rise to the 30 T cell receptor beta chains below, sequenced in a study of glioma-infiltrating T cells after dendritic cell vaccination. The method was immunoSEQ multiplex PCR; TCRdb's version includes in-frame clones alone and lacks a portion of them. The table records 30,000 to 40,000 clones, approximately 82% of them present only once. This sample comprised blood, obtained before dendritic cell vaccination. These receptors originate from a human donor with glioblastoma.

The gene calls are TRBV19 and TRBJ1-5, with a weak D call TRBD1 (5 bases). CDR1 and CDR2 from the germline V gene are LNHDA and SQIVND (reference sequence). V lost 6 bases and J 7 bases, leaving 13 bases between the germline ends. This CDR3 has 13 amino acids. CDR3 in DNA: TGTGCCAGTAGCCCGGGACTGGGACAGCCCCAGCATTTT. Its protein is CASSPGLGQPQHF.

The chain carries TRBV29-1 and TRBJ1-1, with a tentative D call TRBD1 (5 bases). Germline CDR1 and CDR2: SQVTM and ANQGSEA. This CDR3 region has 11 residues. Trimming stripped 7 bases from V and 9 bases from J, with 15 bases between. CDR3 in DNA: TGCAGCGGGGGTCGGGCAGGGCAAGCTTTCTTT. Protein: CSGGRAGQAFF.

The rearrangement links TRBV10-3 to TRBJ2-5; 7 positions match TRBD1. Trimming at V came to 6 bases and at J to 1 base, leaving 8 bases not matched to a gene. CDR3 length: 15 residues. CDR1 and CDR2 (germline): ENHRY, SYGVKD. The CDR3 spells CAIRGTESTQETQYF. For the CDR3, the DNA is TGTGCCATCAGGGGGACAGAGTCGACCCAAGAGACCCAGTACTTC.

The chain recombines TRBV6-1 with TRBJ2-7, with 10 nucleotides matching TRBD2. J lost 2 bases, V lost 6 bases, and 4 bases had no gene match. The length of the CDR3 is 14 residues. Germline V CDR1 and CDR2: MNHNS, SASEGT. CDR3 DNA sequence: TGTGCCAGCAGACCGGGACTAGCGACCTACGAGCAGTACTTC. It encodes CASRPGLATYEQYF.

This clone has only a few counts. This chain joins TRBV11-1 and TRBJ2-3; 15 bases align to TRBD2. The CDR3 spans 19 residues. The ends lost 4 bases at V and 2 bases at J; junction bases unmatched: 10. Germline V gives CDR1 SGHAT, CDR2 FQDESV (reference sequence). The CDR3 nucleotides are TGTGCCAGCAGCTCAGGACTAGCGGGGGGGCACCGCCCCACAGATACGCAGTATTTT. This codes for CASSSGLAGGHRPTDTQYF.

The rearrangement links TRBV11-2 to TRBJ2-7; D might be TRBD2 (5 bases). Between the trimmed V and J ends, which lost 4 bases and 2 bases, there was a span of 12 bases. Germline-derived CDR1 and CDR2 are SGHAT and FQNNGV. The CDR3 consists of 14 residues. Here the CDR3 reads CASSSGILTYEQYF. The DNA of the CDR3 is TGTGCCAGCAGCTCCGGGATATTAACCTACGAGCAGTACTTC. The full variable domain, rest sourced from reference TRBV11-2 and TRBJ2-7, is EAGVAQSPRYKIIEKRQSVAFWCNPISGHATLYWYQQILGQGPKLLIQFQNNGVVDDSQLPKDRFSAERLKGVDSTLKIQPAKLEDSAVYLCASSSGILTYEQYFGPGTRLTVT.

The J gene is TRBJ2-7, the V gene TRBV27; D is perhaps TRBD2 (5 bases). The V and J ends lost 5 bases and 6 bases respectively, with 14 bases between them. The CDR3 runs 13 residues. Germline values: CDR1 MNHEY, CDR2 SMNVEV (reference sequence). The CDR3 here is CASSPYSGGEQYF. The CDR3 nucleotides read TGTGCCAGCAGTCCTTACAGCGGTGGCGAGCAGTACTTC.

The chain carries TRBV4-1 and TRBJ1-5, with D possibly being TRBD1 (5 bases). Deletions cut 1 base from V and 7 bases from J, with 11 bases between. The CDR3 runs to 14 residues. CDR1 is MGHRA, CDR2 YSYEKL, per germline. CDR3: CASSQAGGYQPQHF. CDR3 in DNA: TGCGCCAGCAGCCAAGCTGGGGGGTACCAGCCCCAGCATTTT.

About this clone itself: In the same sample, other DNA sequences code for this CDR3. The rearrangement uses TRBV5-8 and TRBJ1-2; D unclear. This CDR3 has 13 amino acids. Germline CDR1 and CDR2: SGHTS and YDEGEE. The V and J ends lost 0 bases and 2 bases respectively, with 5 bases between them. The CDR3 bases are TGTGCCAGCAGCTTGGCCGTAAACTATGGCTACACCTTC. Translation: CASSLAVNYGYTF.

The count of this clone is one. This chain joins TRBV2 and TRBJ1-2; 8 bases align to TRBD1. The CDR3 contains 13 residues. The germline V gene encodes CDR1 SNHLY and CDR2 FYNNEI. Unmatched junction bases numbered 6, after V lost 8 bases and J lost 4 bases. In DNA, the CDR3 is TGTGCCAGCGGCGGACAGGGAATCTATGGCTACACCTTC. Its protein is CASGGQGIYGYTF.

This chain links TRBV28 with TRBJ1-2; perhaps TRBD1 as D (5 bases). CDR1 is MDHEN and CDR2 is SYDVKM in the germline V gene. The CDR3 extends over 12 amino acids. Trimming cost V 6 bases and J 3 bases, with 8 bases left between them. CDR3 sequence: CASRTGYYGYTF. The CDR3 nucleotides read TGTGCCAGCAGAACAGGATACTATGGCTACACCTTC.

This chain joins TRBV7-6 and TRBJ1-5; 9 bases are shared with TRBD1. Germline V lookup: CDR1 SGHVS, CDR2 FNYEAQ. The CDR3 totals 18 residues. The V gene end was trimmed by 5 bases and the J gene end by 0 bases; junction bases not matched to a gene: 11. The CDR3 spells CASSRNTGGGHSNQPQHF. The CDR3 DNA reads as TGTGCCAGCAGCCGTAATACAGGGGGCGGCCATAGCAATCAGCCCCAGCATTTT.

This chain links TRBV5-1 with TRBJ2-2; D remains unclear. V was cut by 0 bases and J by 1 base, with 7 bases left in between. This CDR3 has 15 amino acids. The germline gives CDR1 SGHRS, CDR2 YFSETQ. CDR3 region: CASSLGPGNTGELFF. CDR3 in DNA: TGCGCCAGCAGCTTGGGGCCGGGGAACACCGGGGAGCTGTTTTTT.

The rearrangement uses TRBV11-3 and TRBJ2-3, with 13 nucleotides matching TRBD2. Germline CDR1 and CDR2: SGHNT and YENEEA. The CDR3 totals 16 residues. Trimming took 3 bases from V and 4 from J; bases not matched to a gene: 4. The CDR3 region is CASSLRTSGGPDTQYF. CDR3 nucleotides: TGTGCCAGCAGCTTGAGGACTAGCGGGGGACCAGATACGCAGTATTTT.

This rearrangement joins TRBV4-3 to TRBJ1-4; 7 nucleotides match TRBD1. The CDR3 has 18 amino acids. Trimming removed 0 bases from V and 5 bases from J; junction bases left unmatched: 12. Looked up from germline, CDR1 is LGHNA and CDR2 is YSLEER. The CDR3: CASSQDHTGESWNEKLFF. DNA for the CDR3: TGCGCCAGCAGCCAAGATCACACAGGGGAAAGCTGGAATGAAAAACTGTTTTTT.

The CDR3 DNA reads TGCACCAGCAGCCCCTATTTCGGGAGGGACACTGAAGCTTTCTTT. This gives the protein CTSSPYFGRDTEAFF. The rearrangement uses TRBV1 and TRBJ1-1. TRBV1 is labeled a pseudogene. This CDR3 is 15 amino acids long.

CDR3 in DNA: TGTGCCAGCAGTAGGGACAGGGTATCCTACGAGCAGTACTTC. It translates to CASSRDRVSYEQYF. The rearrangement uses TRBV6-5 and TRBJ2-7, with 9 bases aligning to TRBD1. V was clipped by 5 bases and J by 1 base; unmatched bases: 3. The germline V gene encodes CDR1 MNHEY and CDR2 SVGAGI. This CDR3 is 14 amino acids long.

The CDR3 spells CAIKTDMNTEAFF. The DNA for the CDR3 is TGTGCCATCAAGACAGACATGAACACTGAAGCTTTCTTT. V usage is TRBV10-3 and J usage is TRBJ1-1, with D possibly matching TRBD1 (5 bases). CDR1 and CDR2 from the germline V gene are ENHRY and SYGVKD. The V gene lost 7 bases and the J gene lost 0 bases, with 9 bases spanning the gap. This CDR3 is 13 amino acids long.

This chain joins TRBV30 and TRBJ2-3; no definite D call. There are 13 residues in the CDR3. Between the trimmed V and J ends, which lost 7 bases and 0 bases, there was a span of 11 bases. Germline V gene sequence: CDR1 GTSNPN, CDR2 SVGIG (reference sequence). The CDR3 DNA is TGTGCCTTGACACCTCTTAGCACAGATACGCAGTATTTT. Its protein is CALTPLSTDTQYF.

The rearrangement joins TRBV7-2 to TRBJ1-6; TRBD1 matches at 12 bases. J lost 6 bases, V lost 8 bases, and 17 bases had no gene match. The CDR3 contains 19 residues. The V gene's germline CDR1 is SGHTA and CDR2 FQGNSA. Here the CDR3 reads CASAQFHSRDRGRNSPLHF. For the CDR3, the DNA is TGTGCCAGCGCACAATTTCACTCACGGGACAGGGGGCGTAATTCACCCCTCCACTTT.

The chain joins TRBV9 to TRBJ2-3; D is perhaps TRBD2 (6 bases). The CDR3 extends over 15 amino acids. The V end lost 4 bases, the J end lost 4 bases, and 16 bases lay between the germline ends. Germline assignment: CDR1 SGDLS and CDR2 YYNGEE. This CDR3 reads CASSSLWGGPDTQYF. CDR3 bases: TGTGCCAGCAGCTCCCTTTGGGGAGGACCAGATACGCAGTATTTT.

J is TRBJ1-1 and V is TRBV28; D ambiguous. The CDR3 sequence is 14 residues long. The germline CDR1 and CDR2 sequences are MDHEN and SYDVKM. V was pared by 5 bases and J by 1 base, with 11 bases between. The CDR3 bases are TGTGCCAGCAGTCCCCTTCGAGAGAACACTGAAGCTTTCTTT. This sequence encodes CASSPLRENTEAFF.

CDR3 DNA: TGTGCCAGCAGCTTACAGGCGGGTAGCGGGGGGGCAGATACGCAGTATTTT. Its translation is CASSLQAGSGGADTQYF. This chain links TRBV7-3 with TRBJ2-3; 11 bases agree with TRBD2. Trimming removed 2 bases from V and 4 bases from J; junction bases left unmatched: 8. Germline values: CDR1 SGHTA, CDR2 FQGTGA. This CDR3 contains 17 residues. Full variable domain (outside the CDR3, taken from reference TRBV7-3 and TRBJ2-3): GAGVSQTPSNKVTEKGKYVELRCDPISGHTALYWYRQSLGQGPEFLIYFQGTGAADDSGLPNDRFFAVRPEGSVSTLKIQRTERGDSAVYLCASSLQAGSGGADTQYFGPGTRLTVL.

Only a few counts were recorded for this clone. The chain has TRBV4-2 and TRBJ2-5, with 11 bases that match TRBD2. The CDR3 sequence is 16 residues long. Trimming took 0 bases from V and 2 from J; bases not matched to a gene: 2. Germline V gene data show CDR1 as LGHNA and CDR2 as YNFKEQ. CDR3 nucleotides: TGTGCCAGCAGCCAAGATAGCGGGGGGGGGCAAGAGACCCAGTACTTC. Translating gives CASSQDSGGGQETQYF.

The chain has TRBV7-8 and TRBJ1-4; D perhaps matches TRBD1 (6 bases). This CDR3 has 14 amino acids. CDR1 is SGHVS, CDR2 FQNEAQ, per germline. V gave up 1 base and J gave up 6 bases, with 9 bases separating them. This CDR3 reads CASSLGTVDEKLFF. CDR3 DNA sequence: TGTGCCAGCAGCTTAGGGACAGTGGATGAAAAACTGTTTTTT.

This clone has just one count. The chain carries TRBV5-1 and TRBJ2-5; TRBD1 aligns across 7 bases. Germline CDR1 SGHRS, CDR2 YFSETQ. The junction had 4 bases not matched to a gene; V was cut back by 7 bases and J by 1 base. CDR3 length: 13 residues. The CDR3 DNA follows: TGCGCCAGCTACGACAGGGTCCAAGAGACCCAGTACTTC. It yields the protein CASYDRVQETQYF.

Concerning this clone: A junction boundary mismatches the germline segment, possibly from a read error. The sample contains more than one DNA sequence encoding this CDR3. The J gene is TRBJ1-6, the V gene TRBV30; TRBD1 matches at 9 bases. Germline V gene sequence: CDR1 GTSNPN, CDR2 SVGIG (reference sequence). This CDR3 contains 13 residues. The DNA for the CDR3 is TGTGCCTGGGGGACAGGGAATAATTCCCCCCTCCACTTT. Amino acid sequence: CAWGTGNNSPLHF.

This chain joins TRBV13 and TRBJ1-2; TRBD1 matches 7 bases. CDR3 size: 16 residues. Germline CDR1 and CDR2: PRHDT and FYEKMQ (reference sequence). The J segment lost 1 base and the V segment lost 0 bases, leaving 5 bases of the junction unmatched. CDR3 sequence reads: CASSLGLQGVNYGYTF. The CDR3 DNA is TGTGCCAGCAGCTTAGGTCTGCAGGGGGTTAACTATGGCTACACCTTC.

This chain uses TRBV4-3 with TRBJ1-6, with 9 bases matching TRBD1. The V and J ends lost 2 bases and 10 bases, in that order; junction bases with no gene match: 12. The CDR3 is made up of 17 amino acids. CDR1 LGHNA and CDR2 YSLEER come from the germline V gene. CDR3 DNA sequence: TGCGCCAGCAGCCAACATCCCGGGACAGGGAGTGGCTCACCCCTCCACTTT. It yields the protein CASSQHPGTGSGSPLHF.

Here the CDR3 reads CARSRGPGPFNQPQHF. DNA of the CDR3: TGCGCCAGATCGAGGGGGCCCGGGCCATTCAATCAGCCCCAGCATTTT. The genes are TRBV23-1 and TRBJ1-5; 7 bases fit TRBD1. TRBV23-1 is designated an ORF whose function remains uncertain. J lost 3 bases, V lost 9 bases, and 14 bases had no gene match. The CDR3 extends over 16 amino acids.